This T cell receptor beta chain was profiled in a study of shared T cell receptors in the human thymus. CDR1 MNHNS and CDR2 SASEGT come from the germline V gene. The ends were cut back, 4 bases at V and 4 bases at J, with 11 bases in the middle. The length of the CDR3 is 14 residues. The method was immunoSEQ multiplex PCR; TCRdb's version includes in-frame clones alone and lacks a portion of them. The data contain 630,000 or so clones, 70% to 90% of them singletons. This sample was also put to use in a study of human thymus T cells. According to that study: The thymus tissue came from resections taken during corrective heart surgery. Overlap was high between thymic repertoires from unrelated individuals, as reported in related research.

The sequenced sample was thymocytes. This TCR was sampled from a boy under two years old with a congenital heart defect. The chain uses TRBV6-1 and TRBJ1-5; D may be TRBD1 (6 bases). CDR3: CASSGRTANQPQHF. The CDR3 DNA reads TGTGCCAGCAGTGGCAGGACAGCAAATCAGCCCCAGCATTTT.